Listed below are T cell receptor beta chains from one sample, sequenced in a study of naive and memory T cell subsets. One entry per CDR3 protein, called by TCRdb with MiXCR from the UMI-ligation and nested PCR reads. The table records 150,000 or so distinct CDR3 sequences, approximately 22% of them present only once. Sequenced material: naive CD4+ T cells from blood. The receptors were sampled from a human donor in good health. Both conserved end residues are part of each CDR3. D genes are given only for firm matches. Only some rows state a clone size, as once, few, many or a class for expanded clones.

CDR3,DNA,D,size,V,J
CASSPDGTRVRNEQFF,TGCGCCAGCAGCCCGGACGGGACTAGGGTCAGGAATGAGCAGTTCTTC,TRBD2,.,TRBV5-1,TRBJ2-1
CASSLASIRQGRSYEQYF,TGTGCCAGCAGCTTAGCGTCGATTCGGCAGGGCCGGTCCTACGAGCAGTACTTC,.,.,TRBV7-9,TRBJ2-7
CAWSVGTSSNEQFF,TGTGCCTGGAGTGTGGGGACTAGTAGCAATGAGCAGTTCTTC,TRBD2,few,TRBV30,TRBJ2-1
CASSPRTSGRKGQETQYF,TGTGCCAGCTCACCAAGGACTAGCGGGAGGAAGGGTCAAGAGACCCAGTACTTC,TRBD2,many,TRBV18,TRBJ2-5
CAWRGVGITGELFF,TGTGCCTGGAGGGGAGTTGGGATAACCGGGGAGCTGTTTTTT,.,many,TRBV30,TRBJ2-2
CASSPQGAGLVDTQYF,TGTGCCAGCAGCCCGCAGGGGGCTGGACTGGTAGATACGCAGTATTTT,TRBD1,few,TRBV11-2,TRBJ2-3
CATSRGRFQGKNTADNVRAFF,TGTGCCACCAGCAGGGGAAGGTTTCAGGGAAAGAACACTGCGGACAATGTCCGAGCTTTCTTT,.,few,TRBV15,TRBJ1-1
CASSLPGFTDTQYF,TGTGCCAGCAGCTTACCCGGATTCACAGATACGCAGTATTTT,.,.,TRBV28,TRBJ2-3
CASSSGWSSYNEQFF,TGTGCCAGCAGTTCAGGCTGGTCCTCCTACAATGAGCAGTTCTTC,.,many,TRBV12-3/TRBV12-4,TRBJ2-1
CASSLTSGEGHEQFF,TGTGCCAGCAGCTTGACTAGCGGGGAGGGCCATGAGCAGTTCTTC,TRBD2,.,TRBV7-2,TRBJ2-1
CASTLSGTYNEQFF,TGTGCCAGCACCCTTAGCGGTACTTACAATGAGCAGTTCTTC,.,.,TRBV28,TRBJ2-1
CSASGAETQYF,TGCAGTGCTAGCGGAGCAGAGACCCAGTACTTC,.,.,TRBV20-1,TRBJ2-5